These T cell receptor beta chains were read from a single sample in a study of blood T cell repertoires in COVID-19. Assay: immunoSEQ multiplex PCR; the TCRdb copy retains only in-frame clones and omits some. The data contain hundreds of thousands of clones, about 91% of them singletons. The sequenced sample consisted of peripheral blood. The receptors here all came from a woman between 45 and 60 years old with COVID-19, enrolled during active disease. The CDR3 runs from the conserved cysteine through the conserved F or W. The D gene is left open where the match is weak. The size entry is marked missing in some rows and otherwise reads once, few, many or a size class.

D,J,V,size,CDR3,DNA
TRBD1,TRBJ2-1,TRBV9,.,CASSIGTGGANEQFF,TGTGCCAGCAGCATAGGGACAGGGGGGGCCAATGAGCAGTTCTTC
TRBD1,TRBJ1-1,TRBV12-3/TRBV12-4,.,CASSYRGPGGAFF,TGTGCCAGCAGTTACAGGGGCCCCGGGGGAGCTTTCTTT
.,TRBJ1-1,TRBV20-1,.,CSASGGGHTNTEAFF,TGCAGTGCTAGTGGGGGGGGCCATACGAACACTGAAGCTTTCTTT
TRBD1,TRBJ2-1,TRBV5-1,.,CASSSRYGQGEFF,TGCGCCAGCAGCTCCAGATATGGACAGGGGGAGTTCTTC
.,TRBJ1-3,TRBV6-1,.,CASSETRNTIYF,TGTGCCAGCAGTGAAACTAGAAACACCATATATTTT
TRBD1,TRBJ1-5,TRBV5-5,.,CASSPQGLRQPQHF,TGTGCCAGCAGTCCACAGGGGCTCCGGCAGCCCCAGCATTTT
.,TRBJ1-1,TRBV11-2,.,CASSHPPAGRTEAFF,TGTGCCAGCAGCCACCCCCCGGCAGGGCGGACTGAAGCTTTCTTT
.,TRBJ1-1,TRBV7-2,.,CASSISPEPGTEAFF,TGTGCCAGCAGCATCTCTCCAGAGCCGGGCACTGAAGCTTTCTTT
.,TRBJ2-1,TRBV4-1,.,CASSQGPGTPNEQFF,TGCGCCAGCAGCCAAGGGCCCGGGACTCCGAATGAGCAGTTCTTC
.,TRBJ1-6,TRBV9,.,CASSVSPGLSSPLHF,TGTGCCAGCAGCGTATCACCGGGACTCTCTTCACCCCTCCACTTT
.,TRBJ2-4,TRBV29-1,.,CSVGERAKNIQYF,TGCAGCGTTGGGGAGAGAGCCAAAAACATTCAGTACTTC
.,TRBJ1-2,TRBV27,.,CASKSRAGKFKNYGYTF,TGTGCCAGCAAGTCTCGGGCAGGGAAGTTTAAGAACTATGGCTACACCTTC
.,TRBJ2-3,TRBV13,.,CASSFRLSTDTQYF,TGTGCCAGCAGCTTCAGACTCTCCACAGATACGCAGTATTTT
TRBD1,TRBJ2-7,TRBV28,.,CASSSVDRALDYEQYF,TGTGCCAGCAGTTCAGTGGACAGGGCCCTAGACTACGAGCAGTACTTC
.,TRBJ1-1,TRBV7-3,few,CASSLTVNTEAFF,TGTGCCAGCAGCTTGACAGTGAACACTGAAGCTTTCTTT
TRBD1,TRBJ1-2,TRBV2,.,CASSPTGGGGYTF,TGTGCCAGCAGTCCTACAGGGGGCGGTGGCTACACCTTC
.,TRBJ1-1,TRBV4-1,.,CASTRAGAELAEAFF,TGCGCCAGCACCAGAGCGGGGGCCGAACTTGCTGAAGCTTTCTTT
TRBD2,TRBJ2-1,TRBV10-3,.,CAISETSGGYNEQFF,TGTGCCATCAGTGAGACCAGCGGGGGTTACAATGAGCAGTTCTTC
TRBD1,TRBJ1-2,TRBV7-3,.,CASSSTGGANYGYTF,TGTGCCAGCAGCTCGACAGGGGGAGCTAACTATGGCTACACCTTC
TRBD1,TRBJ1-1,TRBV28,.,CASSFGDRGVAEAFF,TGTGCCAGCAGTTTCGGGGACAGGGGGGTAGCTGAAGCTTTCTTT
.,TRBJ1-2,TRBV7-9,few,CASSKVNRDYGYTF,TGTGCCAGCAGCAAAGTAAACAGGGACTATGGCTACACCTTC
TRBD1,TRBJ1-5,TRBV19,.,CASRGQSPNQPQHF,TGTGCCAGTAGGGGACAGAGTCCCAATCAGCCCCAGCATTTT
TRBD1,TRBJ1-2,TRBV28,.,CASRDNRGGGYTF,TGTGCCAGCAGGGACAACAGGGGGGGAGGCTACACCTTC
.,TRBJ1-6,TRBV28,.,CASSLGQSNSPLHF,TGTGCCAGCAGTCTTGGACAGAGTAATTCACCCCTCCACTTT
.,TRBJ1-2,TRBV5-4,.,CASSPQTGRWGYTF,TGTGCCAGCAGCCCGCAGACAGGACGCTGGGGCTACACCTTC
TRBD1,TRBJ1-1,TRBV18,.,CASSPGQGAREVTEAFF,TGTGCCAGCTCACCCGGACAGGGGGCGCGGGAGGTCACTGAAGCTTTCTTT
.,TRBJ1-2,TRBV19,.,CASSIAGTTYGYTF,TGTGCCAGTAGTATAGCAGGGACAACCTATGGCTACACCTTC
.,TRBJ2-5,TRBV2,.,CASSERAKETQYF,TGTGCCAGCAGTGAGCGGGCCAAAGAGACCCAGTACTTC
TRBD1,TRBJ2-7,TRBV7-8,.,CASSSDREEQYF,TGTGCCAGCAGCTCGGACAGGGAGGAGCAGTACTTC
.,TRBJ1-5,TRBV2,once,CASSTGRNQPQHF,TGTGCCAGCAGCACGGGGAGGAATCAGCCCCAGCATTTT
.,TRBJ2-2,TRBV7-8,.,CASSLSSLANTGELFF,TGTGCCAGCAGCCTGTCTTCGTTAGCGAACACCGGGGAGCTGTTTTTT